These T cell receptor beta chains were read from a single sample in a study of vaccination and CD4 T cells after COVID-19. TCRdb fed the PCR reads into MiXCR, producing one record per CDR3 protein. This sample carries 3,000 to 4,000 distinct CDR3 sequences, around 15% of them seen once, and the ten largest clones take roughly an eighth. The antigens of these receptors remain unknown. Source material: CD4+ T cells from blood, cultured in vitro. Receptors originate from a human donor who had recovered from COVID-19. Each CDR3 is given with its conserved first and last residue. Fields, in order: V gene, CDR3 protein.

TRBV19	CTSSLKGTGALNYGYTF
TRBV19	CASSIELAGAVGTQYF
TRBV5-1	CASSLASRGTEAFF
TRBV2	CASQLKGTQYF
TRBV4-1	CASSQVDMGIRNQPQHF
TRBV6-5	CASSYRGTTTDTQYF
TRBV18	CASSPWGTEAFF
TRBV5-4	CASSSLAGSYNEQFF
TRBV12-3/TRBV12-4	CASSLGGQGHNEQFF
TRBV5-1	CASSLGPLQGVVGYTF
TRBV12-3/TRBV12-4	CASSGTGTQAYEQYF
TRBV2	CASRDRDHSNQPQHF
TRBV2	CASSETQDNYGYTF
TRBV6-2/TRBV6-3	CASSPTSGVSGANVLTF
TRBV11-2	CASSPGGTSVETQYF
TRBV20-1	CSAQHRDYEQYF
TRBV6-5	CASSYPGTGVTEAFF
TRBV6-1	CASSEVGEQYF
TRBV7-2	CASSFGGGRGETQYF
TRBV30	CAWNDRNTEAFF
TRBV5-1	CASRPGGLYYEQYF
TRBV30	CAWTLGQGSNEQYF
TRBV3-1	CASSQEWASGGPRIFKETQYF
TRBV6-1	CASNLGVEKLFF
TRBV20-1	CSALHPQDSYEQYF
TRBV19	CASRGRRSYNSPLHF
TRBV19	CASTAGTGGSYGNTIYF
TRBV7-3	CASSLSSGVGAEAFF
TRBV7-9	CASSPDGPNTEAFF
TRBV12-3/TRBV12-4	CASSQDGLSADTQYF
TRBV12-3/TRBV12-4	CASSLTSNEQYF
TRBV20-1	CSARGLAGKETQYF
TRBV19	CASHWAGGRDTEAFF
TRBV20-1	CSARAAYSQGKQPQHF
TRBV25-1	CASSGYGTEYNEQFF
TRBV12-3/TRBV12-4	CASSFLAGGSEQFF
TRBV6-1	CASSDGASDYEQYF
TRBV19	CASSTGQGNTGELFF
TRBV2	CASKGGSSTDTQYF
TRBV4-1	CASSQDHSRSSYNEQFF
TRBV3-1	CASSPDRISPLHF
TRBV10-3	CAISESGAGNSGNTIYF
TRBV12-3/TRBV12-4	CASRSGQGLWGYTF
TRBV12-3/TRBV12-4	CASSLGVSSTDTQYF
TRBV6-1	CASSRQSNSGNTIYF
TRBV6-5	CASSYVERGIDEQFF